These 31 T cell receptor beta chains originate from one sample sequenced in a study of beta chain features in type 1 diabetes. The sequenced template was cDNA made from the entire isolated RNA. Data came from immunoSEQ multiplex PCR; TCRdb stores just in-frame clones and leaves some out. The table shows some 400,000 clones, with more than 13% occurring only once. Sequenced sample: naive CD4+ T cells from blood. The receptors were gathered from a woman aged 18-29 years in good health.

The chain carries TRBV5-6 and TRBJ2-1; D unresolved. Per germline, CDR1 SGHDT and CDR2 YYEEEE. This CDR3 is built from 16 residues. Trimming pared 1 base from V and 9 bases from J, leaving 20 bases between. The CDR3 here is CASSLTPRPGWSEQFF. Here the CDR3 DNA reads TGTGCCAGCAGCTTGACCCCGAGACCCGGGTGGAGTGAGCAGTTCTTC.

This clone was seen more than once but under ten times. This chain links TRBV25-1 with TRBJ2-7; D is ambiguous. Looked up from germline, CDR1 is MGHDK and CDR2 is SYGVNS. Trimming stripped 3 bases from V and 2 bases from J, with 8 bases between. The CDR3 covers 13 residues. CDR3 coding DNA: TGTGCCAGCAGTGAGCAGGTCCCCTACGAGCAGTACTTC. Translation: CASSEQVPYEQYF.

This clone occurred a few times. V gene TRBV7-9 combines with J gene TRBJ1-1; TRBD1 agrees at 9 bases. Germline V gene data show CDR1 as SEHNR and CDR2 as FQNEAQ (reference sequence). V was pared by 7 bases and J by 2 bases, with 5 bases of the junction left unmatched. The CDR3 spans 14 residues. The CDR3 here is CASTPGQGNTEAFF. The CDR3 DNA is TGTGCCAGCACGCCGGGACAGGGTAACACTGAAGCTTTCTTT. The whole variable domain, remainder taken from reference TRBV7-9 and TRBJ1-1, is DTGVSQNPRHKITKRGQNVTFRCDPISEHNRLYWYRQTLGQGPEFLTYFQNEAQLEKSRLLSDRFSAERPKGSFSTLEIQRTEQGDSAMYLCASTPGQGNTEAFFGQGTRLTVV.

This clone was seen more than once but under ten times. This sequence joins TRBV29-1 and TRBJ2-7; D gene ambiguous. The V end was cut by 5 bases, the J end by 3 bases, with 11 bases between. The CDR3 contains 12 residues. Germline V gives CDR1 SQVTM, CDR2 ANQGSEA. The CDR3 nucleotides read TGCAGCGTTTCGTACAGCAACTACGAGCAGTACTTC. Protein: CSVSYSNYEQYF.

The J gene is TRBJ1-1, the V gene TRBV30; no clear D gene. The germline V gene has CDR1 GTSNPN and CDR2 SVGIG (reference sequence). The V gene lost 1 base and the J gene lost 2 bases, with 8 bases spanning the gap. This CDR3 is built from 13 residues. In DNA, the CDR3 is TGTGCCTGGAGTGCCCAGGTTAACACTGAAGCTTTCTTT. Its translation: CAWSAQVNTEAFF.

This clone was detected only a few times. The rearrangement links TRBV7-9 to TRBJ2-1, with 12 bases that match TRBD2. Losses at the gene ends were 3 bases for V and 10 bases for J; bases not matched to a gene: 7. Germline loops: CDR1 SEHNR, CDR2 FQNEAQ (reference sequence). The CDR3 is made up of 15 amino acids. CDR3: CASSFWTSGIGEQFF. CDR3 nucleotides: TGTGCCAGCAGCTTTTGGACTAGCGGGATTGGGGAGCAGTTCTTC.

The genes are TRBV19 and TRBJ2-7; 9 bases match TRBD2. The germline V gene encodes CDR1 LNHDA and CDR2 SQIVND (reference sequence). The CDR3 extends over 14 amino acids. Losses at the gene ends were 4 bases for V and 5 bases for J; bases not matched to a gene: 6. CDR3 residues: CASSTAGGPHEQYF. CDR3 in DNA: TGTGCCAGTAGTACTGCGGGAGGGCCCCACGAGCAGTACTTC.

The V gene is TRBV18, the J gene TRBJ2-1; 7 bases match TRBD2. CDR1 and CDR2 (germline): KGHSH, LQKENI. Trimming at V came to 0 bases and at J to 9 bases, leaving 5 bases not matched to a gene. The CDR3 loop spans 14 amino acids. CDR3 in amino acids: CASSPPGGGGEQFF. In DNA form, the CDR3 reads TGTGCCAGCTCACCACCGGGCGGGGGTGGTGAGCAGTTCTTC.

This clone has more than one count but fewer than ten. The genes are TRBV4-1 and TRBJ1-5; D is unresolved. Germline loops: CDR1 MGHRA, CDR2 YSYEKL. With 2 bases removed from V and 7 bases from J, the gap between germline ends came to 15 bases. This CDR3 region has 15 residues. This chain's CDR3 is CASSQLNIGGQPQHF. The CDR3 DNA is TGCGCCAGCAGCCAACTCAATATCGGCGGCCAGCCCCAGCATTTT.

As DNA, the CDR3 is TGTGCCAGTAGTATAGCGGCAGGAACCTCCTACGAGCAGTACTTC. Translation gives CASSIAAGTSYEQYF. The chain employs TRBV19 and TRBJ2-7; D gene ambiguous. This CDR3 contains 15 residues. The ends were cut back, 1 base at V and 0 bases at J, with 10 bases in the middle. Per germline, CDR1 LNHDA and CDR2 SQIVND (reference sequence).

The CDR3 bases are TGTGCCAGCAGCTTAGTTAGGTTACGGGATACTGAAGCTTTCTTT. Its protein is CASSLVRLRDTEAFF. This rearrangement joins TRBV7-6 to TRBJ1-1; unclear D gene. The CDR3 is 15 amino acids. The germline V and J ends were trimmed by 1 base and 5 bases, with 14 bases remaining between them. Germline V gene data show CDR1 as SGHVS and CDR2 as FNYEAQ. Drawing the rest from reference TRBV7-6 and TRBJ1-1, the complete variable domain is GAGVSQSPRYKVTKRGQDVALRCDPISGHVSLYWYRQALGQGPEFLTYFNYEAQQDKSGLPNDRFSAERPEGSISTLTIQRTEQRDSAMYRCASSLVRLRDTEAFFGQGTRLTVV.

The table lists this clone with a few counts. The rearrangement joins TRBV28 to TRBJ1-1; 7 bases fit TRBD1. V lost 6 bases, J lost 6 bases, and 4 bases stayed unmatched. Germline V gene lookup returns CDR1 MDHEN and CDR2 SYDVKM. The CDR3 runs to 12 residues. The CDR3 DNA is TGTGCCAGCAGGTTACAGGGGTCTGAAGCTTTCTTT. This codes for CASRLQGSEAFF.

This clone was seen only a few times. CDR3 sequence: CASSSQGSINGNQPQHF. CDR3 in DNA: TGTGCCAGCAGCTCCCAGGGCAGCATTAACGGCAATCAGCCCCAGCATTTT. The chain uses TRBV7-2 and TRBJ1-5, with D maybe TRBD1 (5 bases). Trimming left V 4 bases short and J 2 bases short, with 18 bases between. There are 17 residues in the CDR3. Germline lookup yields CDR1 SGHTA and CDR2 FQGNSA.

This clone showed up just a few times. CDR3: CSVVTTGQTDTQYF. DNA of the CDR3: TGCAGCGTTGTAACTACGGGACAGACAGATACGCAGTATTTT. The chain recombines TRBV29-1 with TRBJ2-3; 7 bases agree with TRBD1. Trimming took 4 bases from V and 3 from J; bases not matched to a gene: 7. The CDR3 is 14 amino acids. Germline CDR1 is SQVTM and CDR2 is ANQGSEA.

The gene calls are TRBV5-1 and TRBJ2-1; TRBD2 matches at 7 bases. This CDR3 spans 15 amino acids. V gave up 1 base and J gave up 5 bases; unmatched junction bases: 6. Germline values: CDR1 SGHRS, CDR2 YFSETQ. CDR3 nucleotide sequence: TGCGCCAGCAGCTTGAGTCTAGCGGAGAACAATGAGCAGTTCTTC. It yields the protein CASSLSLAENNEQFF.

This clone occurred a few times. This rearrangement joins TRBV7-2 to TRBJ2-1; TRBD2 might be the D (5 bases). Germline V CDR1 and CDR2: SGHTA, FQGNSA. The CDR3 contains 15 residues. V gave up 1 base and J gave up 7 bases, with 14 bases separating them. The CDR3 DNA is TGTGCCAGCAGCTTAGAAGGAGGCCTAAGGAATGAGCAGTTCTTC. Translated, it gives CASSLEGGLRNEQFF. The variable domain in full, with the rest retrieved from reference TRBV7-2 and TRBJ2-1, is GAGVSQSPSNKVTEKGKDVELRCDPISGHTALYWYRQSLGQGLEFLIYFQGNSAPDKSGLPSDRFSAERTGGSVSTLTIQRTQQEDSAVYLCASSLEGGLRNEQFFGPGTRLTVL.

The chain employs TRBV7-6 and TRBJ2-6; 8 bases match TRBD2. The CDR3 has 16 residues. Germline trimming cut 3 bases from V and 3 bases from J; bases unmatched to any gene: 4. Germline V CDR1 and CDR2: SGHVS, FNYEAQ. DNA for the CDR3: TGTGCCAGCAGCTTGGCGGGAGGTATTGGGGCCAACGTCCTGACTTTC. Its protein is CASSLAGGIGANVLTF.

This clone turned up a few times. The V call is TRBV19, the J call TRBJ2-7, with TRBD1 identical over 10 bases. With 5 bases clipped from V and 3 bases from J, the junction kept 10 bases outside the gene matches. Germline lookup yields CDR1 LNHDA and CDR2 SQIVND (reference sequence). The CDR3 length is 16 residues. The CDR3 DNA reads as TGTGCCAGTAGTCTCTCCCGGGACAGGGGAGACTACGAGCAGTACTTC. It translates to CASSLSRDRGDYEQYF.

This chain connects TRBV29-1 to TRBJ1-2; D may be TRBD1 (5 bases). Deletions cut 4 bases from V and 7 bases from J, with 19 bases between. The germline V gene encodes CDR1 SQVTM and CDR2 ANQGSEA. The CDR3 length is 14 residues. In nucleotides, the CDR3 is TGCAGCGTTGCTGACGGTAGGGCAGGGCTTGGCTACACCTTC. It encodes CSVADGRAGLGYTF.

Only a few counts were recorded for this clone. The chain uses TRBV30 and TRBJ1-2; TRBD1 might be the D (5 bases). The germline V and J ends were trimmed by 2 bases and 5 bases, with 12 bases remaining between them. The CDR3 extends over 13 amino acids. The germline gives CDR1 GTSNPN, CDR2 SVGIG (reference sequence). The CDR3 coding sequence is TGTGCCTGGAGTATAGCAGGGAGGTATGGCTACACCTTC. The encoded protein is CAWSIAGRYGYTF.

The V call is TRBV5-4, the J call TRBJ2-3, with 8 nucleotides matching TRBD2. The CDR3 contains 18 residues. CDR1 is SGHNT and CDR2 is YYREEE in the germline V gene (reference sequence). Germline trimming cut 5 bases from V and 0 bases from J; bases unmatched to any gene: 14. The CDR3 loop reads CASSPGYQLAASTDTQYF. CDR3 nucleotides: TGTGCCAGCAGTCCAGGATATCAACTAGCGGCTAGCACAGATACGCAGTATTTT.

The chain is built from TRBV7-2 and TRBJ2-5; 9 nucleotides line up with TRBD2. CDR1 is SGHTA, CDR2 FQGNSA, per germline. The V and J ends lost 6 bases and 0 bases, in that order; junction bases with no gene match: 8. This CDR3 contains 16 residues. The CDR3 loop reads CASSLTSGVYQETQYF. The CDR3 bases are TGTGCCAGCAGTTTGACTAGCGGAGTATACCAAGAGACCCAGTACTTC.

The chain is built from TRBV29-1 and TRBJ1-5; 8 bases line up with TRBD1. Trimming cost V 2 bases and J 7 bases; bases outside gene matches: 4. CDR3 length equals 13 residues. Per the germline V gene, CDR1 is SQVTM and CDR2 is ANQGSEA. The chain's CDR3 is CSVEYTGGQPQHF. In nucleotides, the CDR3 is TGCAGCGTTGAATACACAGGGGGACAGCCCCAGCATTTT.

The chain recombines TRBV27 with TRBJ2-7, with 7 positions matching TRBD2. Germline V gene sequence: CDR1 MNHEY, CDR2 SMNVEV (reference sequence). The ends lost 0 bases at V and 3 bases at J; junction bases unmatched: 8. The CDR3 is 16 amino acids. The CDR3 DNA reads as TGTGCCAGCAGTTTATCTATGTGGGGAGGGATCTACGAGCAGTACTTC. Amino acid sequence: CASSLSMWGGIYEQYF.

The chain recombines TRBV9 with TRBJ1-1; 7 bases map to TRBD1. V shed 6 bases, J shed 1 base, and the junction held 3 bases outside the gene matches. This CDR3 has 13 amino acids. Looked up from germline, CDR1 is SGDLS and CDR2 is YYNGEE. CDR3 sequence reads: CASKGAGNTEAFF. DNA of the CDR3: TGTGCCAGCAAGGGGGCAGGGAACACTGAAGCTTTCTTT.

The chain has TRBV29-1 and TRBJ2-1; TRBD2 matches at 7 bases. The CDR3 runs to 16 residues. Unmatched junction bases numbered 13, after V lost 3 bases and J lost 5 bases. Germline V CDR1 and CDR2: SQVTM, ANQGSEA. DNA for the CDR3: TGCAGCGTTGACAATGTGGGGGACTACCTTAACAATGAGCAGTTCTTC. Protein product: CSVDNVGDYLNNEQFF.

In its sample, this clone was seen a few times. The chain is built from TRBV6-6 and TRBJ2-1; 7 bases are a match to TRBD2. V shed 6 bases, J shed 1 base, and the junction held 9 bases outside the gene matches. The CDR3 spans 16 residues. Germline V CDR1 and CDR2: MNHNY, SVGAGI (reference sequence). CDR3 region: CASSGRLGGSYNEQFF. Here the CDR3 DNA reads TGTGCCAGCAGCGGGAGGCTAGGCGGGTCCTACAATGAGCAGTTCTTC.

CDR3 protein: CSVAMRLANEQFF. The CDR3 DNA reads as TGCAGCGTTGCCATGCGACTAGCCAATGAGCAGTTCTTC. The chain is built from TRBV29-1 and TRBJ2-1; TRBD2 matches at 7 bases. Germline V gives CDR1 SQVTM, CDR2 ANQGSEA. The CDR3 extends over 13 amino acids. With 4 bases clipped from V and 6 bases from J, the junction kept 6 bases outside the gene matches.

There are a few counts of this clone. This chain joins TRBV5-1 and TRBJ2-5, with 13 bases lining up with TRBD2. With V trimmed by 5 bases and J by 5 bases, 6 bases remained unmatched. Germline V CDR1 and CDR2: SGHRS, YFSETQ. CDR3 size: 15 residues. The CDR3 loop is CASRLAGGPSETQYF. The CDR3 DNA is TGCGCCAGCAGACTAGCGGGAGGGCCGAGCGAGACCCAGTACTTC. Full variable domain (remainder filled in from reference TRBV5-1 and TRBJ2-5): KAGVTQTPRYLIKTRGQQVTLSCSPISGHRSVSWYQQTPGQGLQFLFEYFSETQRNKGNFPGRFSGRQFSNSRSEMNVSTLELGDSALYLCASRLAGGPSETQYFGPGTRLLVL.

There are a few counts of this clone. The gene calls are TRBV28 and TRBJ2-2; 13 bases agree with TRBD2. The J segment lost 5 bases and the V segment lost 6 bases, leaving 0 bases of the junction unmatched. The CDR3 covers 14 residues. CDR1 is MDHEN, CDR2 SYDVKM, per germline. CDR3: CASRGLAGTGELFF. CDR3 DNA sequence: TGTGCCAGCAGGGGACTAGCGGGAACCGGGGAGCTGTTTTTT.

The J gene is TRBJ2-7, the V gene TRBV6-5; D ambiguous. The CDR3 extends over 15 amino acids. Germline V CDR1 and CDR2: MNHEY, SVGAGI. V lost 0 bases and J lost 0, with 9 bases in between. The CDR3 region is CASSYSTASSYEQYF. For the CDR3, the DNA is TGTGCCAGCAGTTACTCTACGGCTAGCTCCTACGAGCAGTACTTC.